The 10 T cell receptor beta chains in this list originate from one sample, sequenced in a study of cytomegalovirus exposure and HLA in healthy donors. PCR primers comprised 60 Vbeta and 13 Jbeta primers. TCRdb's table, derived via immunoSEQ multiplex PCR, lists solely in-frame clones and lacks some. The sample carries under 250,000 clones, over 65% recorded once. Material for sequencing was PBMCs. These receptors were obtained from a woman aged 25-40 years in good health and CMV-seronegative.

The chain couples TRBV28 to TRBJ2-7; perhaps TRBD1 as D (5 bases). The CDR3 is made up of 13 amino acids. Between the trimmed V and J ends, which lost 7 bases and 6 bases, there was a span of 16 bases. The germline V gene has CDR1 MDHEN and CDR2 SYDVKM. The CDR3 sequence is CASTPQGISEQYF. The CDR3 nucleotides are TGTGCCAGCACCCCCCAGGGCATTTCCGAGCAGTACTTC.

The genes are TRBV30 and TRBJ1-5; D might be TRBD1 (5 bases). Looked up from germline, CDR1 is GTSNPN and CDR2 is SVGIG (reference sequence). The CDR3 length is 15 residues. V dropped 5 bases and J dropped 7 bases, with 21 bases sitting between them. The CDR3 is CAWDPGGVGKQPQHF. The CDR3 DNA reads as TGTGCCTGGGACCCGGGGGGGGTTGGAAAACAGCCCCAGCATTTT.

Here the CDR3 DNA reads TGCGCCAGCAGCTTTGGTCTACAGGGAGAAGGAGAAAAACTGTTTTTT. It yields the protein CASSFGLQGEGEKLFF. The chain is built from TRBV5-1 and TRBJ1-4, with D perhaps TRBD1 (6 bases). Trimming removed 2 bases from V and 8 bases from J, with 19 bases in between. Germline V CDR1 and CDR2: SGHRS, YFSETQ. This CDR3 has 16 residues.

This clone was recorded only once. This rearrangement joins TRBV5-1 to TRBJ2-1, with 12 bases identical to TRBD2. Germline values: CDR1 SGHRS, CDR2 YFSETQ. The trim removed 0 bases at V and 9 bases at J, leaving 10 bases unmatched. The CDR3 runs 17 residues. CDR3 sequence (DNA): TGCGCCAGCAGCTTGGGGACTACTAGCGGGAGGTTCGGTGAGCAGTTCTTC. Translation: CASSLGTTSGRFGEQFF.

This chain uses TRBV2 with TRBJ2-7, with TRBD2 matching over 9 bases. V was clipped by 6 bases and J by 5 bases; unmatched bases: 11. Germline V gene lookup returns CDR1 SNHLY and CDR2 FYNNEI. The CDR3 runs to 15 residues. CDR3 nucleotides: TGTGCCAGCAGCGCTCTTAGCGGGAGTAACAACGAGCAGTACTTC. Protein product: CASSALSGSNNEQYF. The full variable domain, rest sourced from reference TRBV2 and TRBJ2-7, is EPEVTQTPSHQVTQMGQEVILRCVPISNHLYFYWYRQILGQKVEFLVSFYNNEISEKSEIFDDQFSVERPDGSNFTLKIRSTKLEDSAMYFCASSALSGSNNEQYFGPGTRLTVT.

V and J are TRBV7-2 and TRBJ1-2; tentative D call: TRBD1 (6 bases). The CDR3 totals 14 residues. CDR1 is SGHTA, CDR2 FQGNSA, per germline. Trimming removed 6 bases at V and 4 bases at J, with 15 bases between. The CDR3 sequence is CASSLQGFSYGYTF. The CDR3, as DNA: TGTGCCAGCAGTCTACAGGGTTTCTCCTATGGCTACACCTTC.

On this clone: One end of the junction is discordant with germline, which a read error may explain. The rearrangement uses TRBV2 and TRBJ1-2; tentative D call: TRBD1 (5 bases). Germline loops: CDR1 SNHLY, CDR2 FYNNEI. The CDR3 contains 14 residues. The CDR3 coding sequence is TGTGCCAGCAGTCAAACCTCCGACAGTTATGGCTACCCCTTC. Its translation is CASSQTSDSYGYPF.

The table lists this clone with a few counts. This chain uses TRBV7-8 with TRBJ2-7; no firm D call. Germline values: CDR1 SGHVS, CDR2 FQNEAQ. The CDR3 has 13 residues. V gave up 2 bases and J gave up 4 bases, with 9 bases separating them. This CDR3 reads CASSLRQEYEQYF. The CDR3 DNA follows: TGTGCCAGCAGCTTACGGCAGGAATACGAGCAGTACTTC.

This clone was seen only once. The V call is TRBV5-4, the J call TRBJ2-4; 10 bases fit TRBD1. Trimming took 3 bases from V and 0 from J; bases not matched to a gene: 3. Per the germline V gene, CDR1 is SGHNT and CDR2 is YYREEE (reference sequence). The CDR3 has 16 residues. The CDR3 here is CASSWGTGVAKNIQYF. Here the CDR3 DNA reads TGTGCCAGCAGCTGGGGGACAGGGGTAGCCAAAAACATTCAGTACTTC.

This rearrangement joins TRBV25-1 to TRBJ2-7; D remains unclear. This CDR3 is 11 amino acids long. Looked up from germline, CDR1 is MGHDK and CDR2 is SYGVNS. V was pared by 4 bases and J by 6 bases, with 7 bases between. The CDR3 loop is CASSVASEQYF. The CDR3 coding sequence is TGTGCCAGCAGTGTAGCCTCCGAGCAGTACTTC.